Listed below are T cell receptor beta chains from one sample, sequenced in a study of T cell repertoires in aging, cancer and after chemotherapy. TCRdb ran MiXCR on the multiplex PCR reads and lists one entry per CDR3 protein. The sample has about 9,500 distinct CDR3 sequences, less than 25% seen once; the top ten hold approximately 2.4%. Sequencing used blood. These receptors all stem from a human donor in good health. Both conserved end residues are part of each CDR3. D genes are given only for firm matches. Expanded clones are given a class, and other clones once, few, many or no size at all.

J gene | V gene | clone size | D gene | CDR3 DNA | CDR3 protein
TRBJ2-7 | TRBV7-6 | . | . | TGTGCCAGCAGCCTTCGGGGGTACAATGAGCAGTACTTC | CASSLRGYNEQYF
TRBJ2-2 | TRBV6-1 | few | TRBD2 | TGTGCCAGCAGTGAACTAGCGGGGAACACCGGGGAGCTGTTTTTT | CASSELAGNTGELFF
TRBJ2-2 | TRBV28 | . | TRBD1 | TGTGCCAGCAGGTCGACAGGGACGGACACCGGGGAGCTGTTTTTT | CASRSTGTDTGELFF
TRBJ1-2 | TRBV11-2 | medium-sized | . | TGTGCCAGCAGCTTAATCTTGGGCTATGGCTACACCTTC | CASSLILGYGYTF
TRBJ1-5 | TRBV7-9 | . | . | TGTGCCAGCAACGGGGATAGCAATCAGCCCCAGCATTTT | CASNGDSNQPQHF
TRBJ2-1 | TRBV10-3 | few | TRBD2 | TGTGCCATCAGTGAAGGGACTAGCGGGACCTACAATGAGCAGTTCTTC | CAISEGTSGTYNEQFF
TRBJ2-1 | TRBV7-9 | . | TRBD2 | TGTGCCAGCAGCTTAATGGGGCTAGCGGGAACCGAGAGCTACAATGAGCAGTTATTC | CASSLMGLAGTESYNEQLF
TRBJ1-6 | TRBV7-2 | few | TRBD1 | TGTGCCAGCAGCTTAGAGGGGACAGGGAATTCACCCCTCCACTTT | CASSLEGTGNSPLHF
TRBJ2-3 | TRBV20-1 | . | . | TGCAGTGCTAGGAAACCGGGATCTAATCAAGATACGCAGTATTTT | CSARKPGSNQDTQYF
TRBJ2-2 | TRBV27 | . | . | TGTGCCAGCAGTTTCCGGGAAGAGGGCACCGGGGAGCTGTTTTTT | CASSFREEGTGELFF
TRBJ1-1 | TRBV20-1 | medium-sized | . | TGCAGTGCTAGAGGGATGGTGAACACTGAAGCTTTCTTT | CSARGMVNTEAFF
TRBJ2-7 | TRBV28 | . | TRBD2 | TGTGCCAGCAGCCCCACTAGCGGGACACCCTGGCAATACTTC | CASSPTSGTPWQYF
TRBJ2-1 | TRBV20-1 | . | TRBD2 | TGCAGTGCTAGACACAGCGGGACGGCTAGGGAGCAGTTCTTC | CSARHSGTAREQFF
TRBJ2-4 | TRBV4-3 | . | . | TGCGCCAGCAGCTCCCCCACGCGGGGCAAAAACATTCAGTACTTC | CASSSPTRGKNIQYF
TRBJ2-3 | TRBV6-4 | . | . | TGTGCCAGCAGTGACTCAGCGGCTAGCACAGATACGCAGTATTTT | CASSDSAASTDTQYF
TRBJ1-5 | TRBV6-2/TRBV6-3 | medium-sized | . | TGTGCCAGCAGCCATGACCGGGGCATTCCGAGCAATCAGCCCCAGCATTTT | CASSHDRGIPSNQPQHF
TRBJ1-5 | TRBV20-1 | medium-sized | TRBD1 | TGCAGTGCTACAGATGACAGGGGAGGACGTCAGCCCCAGCATTTT | CSATDDRGGRQPQHF
TRBJ1-1 | TRBV19 | few | . | TGTGCCAGTACCCCGGGATACACTGAAGCTTTCTTT | CASTPGYTEAFF
TRBJ2-7 | TRBV10-2 | . | . | TGCGCCAGCAGTGAGTCCTCCTACGAGCAGTACTTC | CASSESSYEQYF
TRBJ2-7 | TRBV28 | medium-sized | TRBD1 | TGTGCCTGCTCACGGGACAGTCTGTACGAGCAGTACTTC | CACSRDSLYEQYF
TRBJ1-2 | TRBV7-3 | . | . | TGTGCCAGCAGCTTAATAGGCGGGCCGATTGCCTATGGCTACACCTTC | CASSLIGGPIAYGYTF
TRBJ1-2 | TRBV27 | few | . | TGTGCCAGCAGAATTACGGGAGCGTATGGCTACACCTTC | CASRITGAYGYTF
TRBJ2-1 | TRBV6-4 | . | . | TGTGCCAGCAGGGGGGGGGGCCACAATGAGCAGTTCTTC | CASRGGGHNEQFF
TRBJ1-1 | TRBV20-1 | medium-sized | . | TGCAGTGCTAGTAGGGTCTCGAACACTGAAGCTTTCTTT | CSASRVSNTEAFF
TRBJ2-3 | TRBV7-3 | . | . | TGTGCCAGCAGCCCCCACCTGGGGCGATGCACAGATACGCAGTATTTT | CASSPHLGRCTDTQYF
TRBJ2-1 | TRBV19 | medium-sized | . | TGTGCCAGTAGTATAGAATGGTACACAGGTGAGCAGTTCTTC | CASSIEWYTGEQFF
TRBJ2-7 | TRBV10-2 | medium-sized | TRBD1 | TGCGCCAGCAGCGACAGGGTTCGTTACGAGCAGTACTTC | CASSDRVRYEQYF
TRBJ2-3 | TRBV28 | few | TRBD1 | TGTGCCAGCAGTCCTCCGGACAGGTGGGGTACGCAGTATTTT | CASSPPDRWGTQYF
TRBJ2-7 | TRBV10-1 | . | . | TGCGCCAGCAGCCCTTCAGGGGGGTACGAGCAGTACTTC | CASSPSGGYEQYF
TRBJ2-7 | TRBV27 | . | . | TGTGCCACCAGACAGGGGACTAGCTTTGAGCAGTACTTC | CATRQGTSFEQYF
TRBJ1-1 | TRBV20-1 | . | . | TGCAGTGCTAGTGGGGGAGGGAAAAACACTGAAGCTTTCTTT | CSASGGGKNTEAFF